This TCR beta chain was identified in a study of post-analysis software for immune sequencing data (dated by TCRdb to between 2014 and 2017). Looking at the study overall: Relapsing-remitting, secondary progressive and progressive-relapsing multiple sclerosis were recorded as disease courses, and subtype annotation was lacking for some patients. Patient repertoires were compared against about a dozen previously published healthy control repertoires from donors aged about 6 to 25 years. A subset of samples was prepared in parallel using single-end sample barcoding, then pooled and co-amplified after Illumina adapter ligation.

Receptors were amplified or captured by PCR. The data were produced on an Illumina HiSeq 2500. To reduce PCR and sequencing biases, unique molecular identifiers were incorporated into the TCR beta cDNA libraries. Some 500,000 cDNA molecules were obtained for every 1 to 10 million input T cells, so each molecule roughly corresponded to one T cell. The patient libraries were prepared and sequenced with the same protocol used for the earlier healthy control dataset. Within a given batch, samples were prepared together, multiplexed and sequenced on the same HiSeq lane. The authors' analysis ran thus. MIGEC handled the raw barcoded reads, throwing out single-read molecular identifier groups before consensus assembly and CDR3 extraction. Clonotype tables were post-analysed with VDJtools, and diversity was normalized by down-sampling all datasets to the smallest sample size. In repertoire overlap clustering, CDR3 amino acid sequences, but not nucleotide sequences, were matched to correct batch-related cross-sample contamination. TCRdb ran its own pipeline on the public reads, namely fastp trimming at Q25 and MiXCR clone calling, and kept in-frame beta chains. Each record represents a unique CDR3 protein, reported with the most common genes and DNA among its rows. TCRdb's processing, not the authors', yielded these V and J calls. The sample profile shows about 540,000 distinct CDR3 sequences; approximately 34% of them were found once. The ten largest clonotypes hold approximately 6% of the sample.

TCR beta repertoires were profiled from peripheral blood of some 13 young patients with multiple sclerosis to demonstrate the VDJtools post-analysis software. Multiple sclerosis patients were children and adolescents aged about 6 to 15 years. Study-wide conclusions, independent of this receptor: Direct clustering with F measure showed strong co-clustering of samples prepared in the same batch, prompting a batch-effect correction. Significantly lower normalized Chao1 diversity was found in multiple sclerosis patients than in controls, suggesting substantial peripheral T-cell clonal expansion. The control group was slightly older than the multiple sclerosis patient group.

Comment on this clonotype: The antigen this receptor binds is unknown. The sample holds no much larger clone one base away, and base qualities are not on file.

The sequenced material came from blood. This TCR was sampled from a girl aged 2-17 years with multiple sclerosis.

The nucleotide sequence is TGTGCCAGCAGCTTAGAATCGCCATTCCGGGGGAATGAGCAGTTCTTC. Translation gives CASSLESPFRGNEQFF. The chain was built from TRBV7-3 and TRBJ2-1, with a tentative D gene TRBD2 over 6 matching bases. The germline ends are 18 bases apart after V is trimmed by 2 bases and J by 7 bases. The CDR3 sequence holds 16 residues, the cysteine and phenylalanine included. The retained sequence is limited to the CDR3, 48 bases, with the frame set at the first base. Per the germline V gene, SGHTA is the CDR1 and FQGTGA is the CDR2. When the CDR3 is completed using the reference TRBV7-3 and TRBJ2-1 genes on either side, the full variable domain is GAGVSQTPSNKVTEKGKYVELRCDPISGHTALYWYRQSLGQGPEFLIYFQGTGAADDSGLPNDRFFAVRPEGSVSTLKIQRTERGDSAVYLCASSLESPFRGNEQFFGPGTRLTVL.